Here is one T cell receptor beta chain with its context. Its specificity is not known. This entry comes from a study of neoadjuvant anti-PD-1 for oral cavity cancer. The wider study: Before surgery, most patients got three to four biweekly 3 mg/kg nivolumab doses. Study outcomes and limitations: PBMC Gini-index clonality exceeded responders' in non-responders post-nivolumab. Pretreatment Treg/Th17 ratio correlated inversely with post-treatment tumor clonality.

Six replicates per PBMC sample, mostly from around 460 ng of genomic DNA. Generated by immunoSEQ multiplex PCR, the TCRdb table keeps only in-frame clones and is missing some. Altogether 9,000 to 10,000 clones are present, around 66% being singletons, with the ten largest covering more than 3%. Germline CDR1 and CDR2: SGHRS and YFSETQ. The CDR3 sequence is 16 residues long. Trimming took 5 bases from V and 2 from J; bases not matched to a gene: 7. Time point of the sample: after neoadjuvant nivolumab, at surgical resection. This TCR was sampled from a person aged 35-80 years with oral cavity squamous cell carcinoma. V is TRBV5-1 and J is TRBJ1-6; 7 bases match TRBD1. The specimen comprised PBMCs, sampled after nivolumab (anti-PD-1) treatment. CDR3 residues: CASSLDRWTYNSPLHF. In DNA form, the CDR3 reads TGCGCCAGCAGTCTGGACAGGTGGACCTATAATTCACCCCTCCACTTT.